The rows below give T cell receptor beta chains drawn from one sample of a study of technical replicates of blood from a handful of donors. The protocol was immunoSEQ multiplex PCR, while the TCRdb copy is restricted to in-frame clones and leaves out a portion. The profile shows some 82,000 clones, roughly 93% of them singletons. Sequenced input: T cells isolated from PBMCs. The receptors were gathered from a human donor in good health. CDR3s include the opening cysteine and the closing phenylalanine or tryptophan. D genes are given only for firm matches. Size is omitted from some rows. Given values are once, few, many or a class for expanded clones.

D gene	V gene	J gene	clone size	CDR3 protein	CDR3 DNA
NA	TRBV7-9	TRBJ1-4	NA	CASSVTGEKLFF	TGTGCCAGCAGCGTTACGGGTGAAAAACTGTTTTTT
TRBD1	TRBV20-1	TRBJ2-1	NA	CSAREQGSEFF	TGCAGTGCTAGGGAACAGGGGAGCGAATTCTTC
NA	TRBV2	TRBJ2-7	NA	CASSDWAPMDEQYF	TGTGCCAGCAGTGACTGGGCCCCAATGGACGAGCAGTACTTC
TRBD2	TRBV15	TRBJ2-1	NA	CATSRDRDYSYNEQFF	TGTGCCACCAGCAGAGATCGGGACTATTCCTACAATGAGCAGTTCTTC
TRBD2	TRBV19	TRBJ2-1	NA	CASSVTREGEQFF	TGTGCCAGTAGTGTGACTAGGGAGGGTGAGCAGTTCTTC
TRBD1	TRBV18	TRBJ1-5	NA	CASSPSGQRNQPQHF	TGTGCCAGCTCACCTTCGGGACAGAGAAATCAGCCCCAGCATTTT
TRBD1	TRBV9	TRBJ2-7	NA	CASSVAGQVAEQYF	TGTGCCAGCAGCGTAGCGGGACAGGTCGCGGAGCAGTACTTC
NA	TRBV9	TRBJ1-4	NA	CASSPALQLRTNEKLFF	TGTGCCAGCAGCCCAGCTCTACAGCTGCGAACTAATGAAAAACTGTTTTTT
NA	TRBV19	TRBJ1-2	NA	CASSSGVGGYTF	TGTGCCAGTAGTTCGGGGGTTGGAGGCTACACCTTC
TRBD1	TRBV30	TRBJ1-4	NA	CAWNRGATNEKLFF	TGTGCCTGGAACAGGGGAGCAACTAATGAAAAACTGTTTTTT
TRBD1	TRBV19	TRBJ2-7	NA	CASSIEGTGSHEQYF	TGTGCCAGTAGTATAGAAGGGACAGGGTCCCACGAGCAGTACTTC
TRBD2	TRBV2	TRBJ2-1	NA	CASIGLAGSYNEQFF	TGTGCCAGCATTGGACTAGCGGGTTCCTACAATGAGCAGTTCTTC
TRBD2	TRBV6-1	TRBJ2-3	NA	CASIYSGKLDTQYF	TGTGCCAGCATCTATAGCGGGAAATTAGATACGCAGTATTTT
NA	TRBV13	TRBJ2-7	NA	CASSPRGRDGLYEQYF	TGTGCCAGCAGCCCGAGAGGGCGGGATGGCCTGTACGAGCAGTACTTC
TRBD1	TRBV30	TRBJ1-2	NA	CAWNRGSKTYGYTF	TGTGCCTGGAACAGGGGTAGTAAAACCTATGGCTACACCTTC
NA	TRBV7-3	TRBJ2-1	NA	CASSQGSYNEQFF	TGTGCCAGCAGCCAGGGGTCCTACAATGAGCAGTTCTTC
NA	TRBV19	TRBJ1-2	few	CASSMTAANYGYTF	TGTGCCAGTAGTATGACCGCGGCTAACTATGGCTACACCTTC